This T cell receptor beta chain was identified during a study of T cell repertoires in cytomegalovirus infection. As for the study in general: The authors used CMV epitopes that were HLA-C-restricted (recently identified) and HLA-B-restricted (well studied). Public TCR beta signatures marked donors with CMV infection and the matching HLA. Study-wide results and limits: HLA-C-restricted CMV-specific TCR beta clonotypes were dominant in the ex vivo response. Based on cumulative public TCR beta family frequency, carriers of CMV plus the relevant HLA were identified.

As to this clonotype: The antigen is not known.

This CDR3 has 16 residues. V was clipped by 1 base and J by 4 bases; unmatched bases: 7. The V gene's germline CDR1 is LGHNA and CDR2 YSLEER. TCRdb passed the reads through MiXCR, listing each CDR3 protein once. In the table there are around 900,000 distinct CDR3 sequences, 31% of which are singletons. The source of this sequence is a human donor in good health (CMV status not recorded). Some clones in this sample may be carry-over from other donors' samples. The sample consisted of cultured CD8+ T cells from PBMCs, taken from culture after CMV antigen stimulation. This chain links TRBV4-3 with TRBJ1-2, with TRBD1 identical over 9 bases. CDR3 residues: CASSQVGTGFAYGYTF. The DNA for the CDR3 is TGCGCCAGCAGCCAAGTTGGGACAGGGTTCGCCTATGGCTACACCTTC.